A selection of T cell receptor beta chains follows, all from one sample in a study of shared clonotypes between healthy human individuals. Clones were read by immunoSEQ multiplex PCR, and TCRdb kept only the in-frame ones, dropping some. The sample has millions of clones, just over 90% seen once; the top ten hold more than 1.5%. Sequencing was carried out using naive CD8+ T cells from PBMCs. All receptors derive from a man aged 18 to 35 in good health. Some clones in this sample may be carry-over from other donors' samples. The CDR3 runs from the conserved cysteine through the conserved F or W. Each record gives: CDR3 length, V gene, J gene, clone size, D gene, CDR3 DNA, CDR3 protein. D genes are given only for firm matches. Not all rows give a size; the values are once, few, many and, for expanded clones, a class.

15	TRBV7-8	TRBJ2-1	.	TRBD2	TGTGCCAGCAGCTTACTCTCGGGAGGGCCACATGAGCAGTTCTTC	CASSLLSGGPHEQFF
18	TRBV4-1	TRBJ2-1	.	TRBD2	TGCGCCAGCAGCCAAGTTGGGCTAGCGGGAGGTATCTACAATGAGCAGTTCTTC	CASSQVGLAGGIYNEQFF
13	TRBV5-1	TRBJ2-1	.	TRBD2	TGCGCCAGCAGCGGGGGACTAGCGAATGAGCAGTTCTTC	CASSGGLANEQFF
15	TRBV5-4	TRBJ2-3	.	TRBD2	TGTGCCAGCAGCTTGAAGGTAGCGGGAGCAGATACGCAGTATTTT	CASSLKVAGADTQYF
14	TRBV19	TRBJ1-3	.	.	TGTGCCAGTAGTGGCTCTAACTCTGGAAACACCATATATTTT	CASSGSNSGNTIYF
15	TRBV18	TRBJ2-7	.	TRBD1	TGTGCCAGCTCACCCCTGATAGGACAGGGCTACGAGCAGTACTTC	CASSPLIGQGYEQYF
18	TRBV4-2	TRBJ2-7	.	.	TGTGCCAGCAGCCAAGATACCGGGGCCACGACTTCGGGCTACGAGCAGTACTTC	CASSQDTGATTSGYEQYF
15	TRBV4-1	TRBJ2-5	.	TRBD1	TGCGCCAGCAGCCTCGACAGGGGGATTTCAGGGACCCAGTACTTC	CASSLDRGISGTQYF
16	TRBV10-3	TRBJ2-1	once	TRBD2	TGTGCCATCAGTCTTGGGACTAGCGGGAGCTACAATGAGCAGTTCTTC	CAISLGTSGSYNEQFF
12	TRBV6-1	TRBJ2-3	.	.	TGTGCCAGCAGTGATGTGGGAAATACGCAGTATTTT	CASSDVGNTQYF
14	TRBV19	TRBJ2-7	.	.	TGTGCCAGTAGTATAGTGTGGAACTCCTACGAGCAGTACTTC	CASSIVWNSYEQYF
13	TRBV10-2	TRBJ2-5	.	.	TGCGCCACCAGGGACTCCCTTAAAGAGACCCAGTACTTC	CATRDSLKETQYF
16	TRBV27	TRBJ2-7	.	TRBD2	TGTGCCAGCAGTCTATTACCCGGCGGGAGCTACTACGAGCAGTACTTC	CASSLLPGGSYYEQYF
16	TRBV10-3	TRBJ1-1	once	.	TGTGCCATCAGTGGTCGGGGCGAGGTGGTGAACACTGAAGCTTTCTTT	CAISGRGEVVNTEAFF
15	TRBV4-1	TRBJ2-3	.	TRBD1	TGCGCCAGCAGCCCGACAGGGGCCCCCGGGGATACGCAGTATTTT	CASSPTGAPGDTQYF
14	TRBV6-5	TRBJ2-7	.	.	TGTGCCAGCAGGTCGGGACACCGGGACTACGAGCAGTACTTC	CASRSGHRDYEQYF
12	TRBV7-9	TRBJ2-7	.	.	TGTGCCAGCAGCCTCGGACAGAACGAGCAGTACTTC	CASSLGQNEQYF
15	TRBV7-9	TRBJ2-5	.	TRBD2	TGTGCCAGCAGCAACCTAGCGGGAGGGCATGAGACCCAGTACTTC	CASSNLAGGHETQYF
14	TRBV19	TRBJ1-1	.	.	TGTGCCAGTAGGGTGGGGTGGACGGACACTGAAGCTTTCTTT	CASRVGWTDTEAFF
14	TRBV28	TRBJ1-4	.	.	TGTGCCAGCACCTCCCAAATGGGGAACGAAAAACTGTTTTTT	CASTSQMGNEKLFF
12	TRBV7-3	TRBJ2-7	.	.	TGTGCCAGCAGCTTATACGGATACGAGCAGTACTTC	CASSLYGYEQYF
13	TRBV28	TRBJ2-1	.	.	TGTGCCAGCAGCACCGGACAGTACAATGAGCAGTTCTTC	CASSTGQYNEQFF
14	TRBV2	TRBJ2-7	.	.	TGTGCCAGCAGTCCGCTGGAGGTTAGTAAAGAGCAGTACTTC	CASSPLEVSKEQYF
11	TRBV5-6	TRBJ2-7	.	.	TGTGCCAGCAGCTCTCTCTACGAGCAGTACTTC	CASSSLYEQYF
12	TRBV9	TRBJ2-1	.	.	TGTGCCAGCAGCCCCGCCTCGGATGAGCAGTTCTTC	CASSPASDEQFF
15	TRBV28	TRBJ2-7	.	TRBD1	TGTGCCAGCAGGTATCGGACAGGCAGGCTCGACGAGCAGTACTTC	CASRYRTGRLDEQYF
13	TRBV19	TRBJ2-7	.	.	TGTGCCAGTAGCCCGGACCGTCCCTACGAGCAGTACTTC	CASSPDRPYEQYF
13	TRBV7-3	TRBJ2-3	.	.	TGTGCCAGCAGCAAGTTTGGCACAGATACGCAGTATTTT	CASSKFGTDTQYF
13	TRBV2	TRBJ1-2	.	.	TGTGCCAGCAGTGAAAAAACAGTGGGGGGCTACACCTTC	CASSEKTVGGYTF
14	TRBV7-2	TRBJ2-1	.	TRBD1	TGTGCCAGCAGCACCGGGACAGTCGATCCCGAGCAGTTCTTC	CASSTGTVDPEQFF
13	TRBV29-1	TRBJ2-3	once	.	TGCAGCGTTAGGGGCGGGCGCACAGATACGCAGTATTTT	CSVRGGRTDTQYF
15	TRBV11-2	TRBJ2-7	.	TRBD1	TGTGCCAGCAGCGTGGGACAGGGCCTTCGCTACGAGCAGTACTTC	CASSVGQGLRYEQYF
17	TRBV4-1	TRBJ1-4	once	.	TGCGCCAGCAGCCAAGTCCCGCGGGACCCGGTTAAAGAAAAACTGTTTTTT	CASSQVPRDPVKEKLFF
14	TRBV7-9	TRBJ1-2	.	.	TGTGCCAGCAGCTTCGGGACTGCAGCGTATGGCTACACCTTC	CASSFGTAAYGYTF
14	TRBV21-1	TRBJ1-5	once	.	TGTGCCAGCTTAAACGGGACAGGCAATCAGCCCCAGCATTTT	CASLNGTGNQPQHF
17	TRBV27	TRBJ2-7	.	.	TGTGCCAGCAGGGGCTGGACATCGATATTTGATTCCTACGAGCAGTACTTC	CASRGWTSIFDSYEQYF
13	TRBV11-3	TRBJ2-7	.	.	TGTGCCAGCAGCCCCGGGACCTTGGACGAGCAGTACTTC	CASSPGTLDEQYF
11	TRBV6-6	TRBJ2-5	few	.	TGTGCCAGCAGTTTGGAGGAGACCCAGTACTTC	CASSLEETQYF
12	TRBV2	TRBJ2-7	.	.	TGTGCCAGCAGTCCGACACCTCCGGAGCAGTACTTC	CASSPTPPEQYF
12	TRBV5-5	TRBJ2-7	few	.	TGTGCCAGCAGCTTGGCCACCTACGAGCAGTACTTC	CASSLATYEQYF
14	TRBV6-5	TRBJ2-1	.	.	TGTGCCAGCAGGGAAGAAATTCGAAACAATGAGCAGTTCTTC	CASREEIRNNEQFF
15	TRBV14	TRBJ2-7	.	TRBD2	TGTGCCAGCAGCCAAGGGGGGACTAGCTGGTCCGAGCAGTACTTC	CASSQGGTSWSEQYF
17	TRBV14	TRBJ2-3	.	.	TGTGCCAGCAGCTCCCGAACATCGGGAGTTCATGGAGATACGCAGTATTTT	CASSSRTSGVHGDTQYF
13	TRBV28	TRBJ2-7	.	.	TGTGCCAGCAGTTTATTCTCGGGATACGAGCAGTACTTC	CASSLFSGYEQYF
16	TRBV9	TRBJ2-3	.	TRBD2	TGTGCCAGCAGCCTGCCCGGGGGCGGGAGGGCAGATACGCAGTATTTT	CASSLPGGGRADTQYF
13	TRBV18	TRBJ2-7	.	.	TGTGCCAGCTCAGGGGGGACAGCCTACGAGCAGTACTTC	CASSGGTAYEQYF
16	TRBV4-1	TRBJ1-1	.	.	TGCGCCAGCAGCCAAGGGAGGGGGGCGATGAACACTGAAGCTTTCTTT	CASSQGRGAMNTEAFF